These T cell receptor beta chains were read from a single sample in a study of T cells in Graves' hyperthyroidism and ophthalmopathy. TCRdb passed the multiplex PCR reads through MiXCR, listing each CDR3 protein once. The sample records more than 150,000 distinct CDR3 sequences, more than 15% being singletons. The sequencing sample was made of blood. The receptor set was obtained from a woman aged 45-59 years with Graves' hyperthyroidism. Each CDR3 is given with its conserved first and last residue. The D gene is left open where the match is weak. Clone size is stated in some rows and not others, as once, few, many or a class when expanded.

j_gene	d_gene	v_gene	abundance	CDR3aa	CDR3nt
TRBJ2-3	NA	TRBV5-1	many	CASSLNAGPTTDTQYF	TGCGCCAGCAGCTTGAATGCGGGGCCTACCACAGATACGCAGTATTTT
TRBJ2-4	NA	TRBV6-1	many	CASTLDSLLAKNIQYF	TGTGCCAGCACCCTGGACAGCCTCCTAGCCAAAAACATTCAGTACTTC
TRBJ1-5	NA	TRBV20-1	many	CSARDFDQPQHF	TGCAGTGCTCGGGACTTCGATCAGCCCCAGCATTTT
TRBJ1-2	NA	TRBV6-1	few	CAIPQGQGYGYTF	TGTGCCATCCCCCAGGGACAAGGTTATGGCTACACCTTC
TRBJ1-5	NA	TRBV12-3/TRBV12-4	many	CASSLSGFQPQHF	TGTGCCAGCAGTTTATCGGGCTTTCAGCCCCAGCATTTT
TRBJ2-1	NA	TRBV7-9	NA	CASSLAGGNAEQFF	TGTGCCAGCAGCTTAGCGGGTGGCAACGCGGAGCAGTTCTTC
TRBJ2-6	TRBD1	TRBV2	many	CASSGDRDSGANVLTF	TGTGCCAGCAGTGGGGACAGGGACTCTGGGGCCAACGTCCTGACTTTC
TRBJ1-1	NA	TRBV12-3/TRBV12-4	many	CASSFGVVAEAFF	TGTGCCAGCAGTTTTGGGGTCGTCGCTGAAGCTTTCTTT
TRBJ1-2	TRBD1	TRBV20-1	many	CSARARIIQGADGYTF	TGCAGTGCTAGAGCCCGAATAATACAGGGGGCGGATGGCTACACCTTC
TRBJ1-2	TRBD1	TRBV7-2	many	CASSPGQGARRDGYTF	TGTGCCAGCAGCCCGGGACAGGGGGCTCGTCGGGATGGCTACACCTTC
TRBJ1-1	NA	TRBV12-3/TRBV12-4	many	CASSSGPRGNTEAFF	TGTGCCAGCAGCTCCGGACCGAGGGGGAACACTGAAGCTTTCTTT
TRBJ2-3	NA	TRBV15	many	CATSRVGSTNTQYF	TGTGCCACCAGCAGAGTAGGTAGCACAAATACGCAGTATTTT
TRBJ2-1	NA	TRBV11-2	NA	CASSGAAARSSSYNEQFF	TGTGCCAGCAGCGGGGCCGCGGCTAGATCCAGCTCCTACAATGAGCAGTTCTTC
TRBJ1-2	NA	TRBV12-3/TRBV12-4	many	CASSFSRNYGYTF	TGTGCCAGCAGTTTTTCGAGGAACTATGGCTACACCTTC
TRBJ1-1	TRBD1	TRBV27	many	CASSSIWTGTNTEAFF	TGTGCCAGCAGTTCCATTTGGACAGGTACGAACACTGAAGCTTTCTTT
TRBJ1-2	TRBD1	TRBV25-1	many	CASSELDRRLGYTF	TGTGCCAGCAGTGAATTGGACAGGCGGCTGGGCTACACCTTC
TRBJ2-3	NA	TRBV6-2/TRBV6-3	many	CASSSFRGESTDTQYF	TGTGCCAGCAGTTCATTCAGGGGTGAGAGCACAGATACGCAGTATTTT
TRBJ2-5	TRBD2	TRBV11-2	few	CAVRLAGFGHQETQYF	TGTGCCGTTCGGCTAGCGGGATTCGGGCACCAAGAGACCCAGTACTTC
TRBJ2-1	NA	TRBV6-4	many	CASSDSNGGYNEQFF	TGTGCCAGCAGTGACTCGAACGGAGGTTACAATGAGCAGTTCTTC
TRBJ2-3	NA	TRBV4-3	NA	CASSQDFSTDTQYF	TGCGCCAGCAGCCAAGACTTTAGCACAGATACGCAGTATTTT